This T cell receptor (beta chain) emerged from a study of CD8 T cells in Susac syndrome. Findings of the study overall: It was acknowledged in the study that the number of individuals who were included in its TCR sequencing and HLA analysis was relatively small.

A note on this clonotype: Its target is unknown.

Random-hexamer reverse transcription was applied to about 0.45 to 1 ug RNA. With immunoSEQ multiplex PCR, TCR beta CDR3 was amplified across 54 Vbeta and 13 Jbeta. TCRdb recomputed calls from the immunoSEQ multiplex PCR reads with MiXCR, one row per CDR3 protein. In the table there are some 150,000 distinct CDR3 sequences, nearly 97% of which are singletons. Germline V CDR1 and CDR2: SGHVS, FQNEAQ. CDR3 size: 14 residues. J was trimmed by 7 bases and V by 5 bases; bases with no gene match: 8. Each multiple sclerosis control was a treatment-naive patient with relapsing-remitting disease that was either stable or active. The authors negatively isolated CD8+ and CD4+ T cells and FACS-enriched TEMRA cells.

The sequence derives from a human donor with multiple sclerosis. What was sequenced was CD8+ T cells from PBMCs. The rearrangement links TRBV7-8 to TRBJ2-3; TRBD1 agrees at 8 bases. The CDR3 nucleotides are TGTGCCAGCAGCCCGGACAGGGTGGTATATACGCAGTATTTT. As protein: CASSPDRVVYTQYF.